Each of the 15 T cell receptor beta chains below was sequenced from the same sample in a study of blood T cell repertoires in COVID-19. TCRdb's copy holds only in-frame clones and misses some; the assay was immunoSEQ multiplex PCR. The data contain 200,000 to 250,000 clones, around 83% of them seen just once; the ten biggest clones take up about 0.93%. The source material was peripheral blood. These receptors were obtained from a man aged 40-50 years with acute or convalescent COVID-19.

The V gene is TRBV10-3, the J gene TRBJ1-1; 7 nucleotides align to TRBD1. Trimming removed 0 bases from V and 5 bases from J; junction bases left unmatched: 3. Germline V gene lookup returns CDR1 ENHRY and CDR2 SYGVKD. The CDR3 runs 14 residues. CDR3 coding DNA: TGTGCCATCAGTGAGTCCTACAGGGGTACTGAAGCTTTCTTT. It specifies CAISESYRGTEAFF.

The rearrangement uses TRBV4-1 and TRBJ1-2, with TRBD1 matching 12 bases. The CDR3 contains 15 residues. V shed 2 bases and J 6 bases; nucleotides not matched to a gene: 4. CDR1 is MGHRA and CDR2 is YSYEKL in the germline V gene. Here the CDR3 DNA reads TGCGCCAGCAGCCAATGGGGACAGGGGGCTAATGGCTACACCTTC. This gives the protein CASSQWGQGANGYTF.

The chain employs TRBV7-2 and TRBJ1-2; a weak D match, TRBD1 (6 bases). V lost 1 base to trimming and J lost 6 bases, with 15 bases between them. Germline-derived CDR1 and CDR2 are SGHTA and FQGNSA. The CDR3 covers 15 residues. CDR3 DNA: TGTGCCAGCAGCTTAGATTCCAGGGGCAGCGATGGCTACACCTTC. This encodes CASSLDSRGSDGYTF.

The V call is TRBV3-1 (or the pseudogene TRBV3-2), the J call TRBJ1-2; 8 nucleotides align to TRBD1. With V trimmed by 6 bases and J by 0 bases, 6 bases remained unmatched. The CDR3 extends over 15 amino acids. Looked up from germline, CDR1 is LGHDT and CDR2 is YNNKEL (reference sequence). For the CDR3, the DNA is TGTGCCAGCAGGAAAGGGACAGGATCTAACTATGGCTACACCTTC. Translating gives CASRKGTGSNYGYTF.

V and J are TRBV6-4 and TRBJ1-2; D is possibly TRBD1 (5 bases). The CDR3 sequence is 13 residues long. Germline CDR1 reads MRHNA; CDR2 reads SNTAGT. With 4 bases removed from V and 4 bases from J, the gap between germline ends came to 10 bases. The CDR3 bases are TGTGCCAGCAGTGTAAGGCAGGGCTATGGCTACACCTTC. Translating it yields CASSVRQGYGYTF.

CDR3 in amino acids: CASSDATSLGETQYF. Written as DNA, the CDR3 is TGTGCCAGCAGTGACGCGACTAGCCTCGGGGAGACCCAGTACTTC. The V call is TRBV25-1, the J call TRBJ2-5, with 7 bases that match TRBD2. This CDR3 spans 15 amino acids. Germline V gene data show CDR1 as MGHDK and CDR2 as SYGVNS. V dropped 3 bases and J dropped 5; count of bases not matched to a gene: 9.

CDR3 amino acids: CASSYSDRGHTEAFF. The CDR3, as DNA: TGTGCCAGCAGTTACTCGGACAGGGGGCACACTGAAGCTTTCTTT. V gene TRBV6-5 combines with J gene TRBJ1-1, with 11 positions matching TRBD1. Per the germline V gene, CDR1 is MNHEY and CDR2 is SVGAGI. The CDR3 is 15 residues long. Trimming took 0 bases from V and 3 from J; bases not matched to a gene: 0.

This chain connects TRBV9 to TRBJ1-2, with 12 bases lining up with TRBD1. Trimming at V came to 4 bases and at J to 7 bases, leaving 5 bases not matched to a gene. The CDR3 totals 14 residues. Germline V gives CDR1 SGDLS, CDR2 YYNGEE. CDR3 sequence reads: CASSRGQGAIGYTF. CDR3 DNA: TGTGCCAGCAGCAGGGGACAGGGGGCAATTGGCTACACCTTC.

Only one count was recorded for this clone. The chain has TRBV28 and TRBJ1-4; D ambiguous. The CDR3 has 15 amino acids. Germline V gene lookup returns CDR1 MDHEN and CDR2 SYDVKM. V lost 5 bases, J lost 6 bases, and 16 bases lay in between. The CDR3 sequence: CASSIGNEAYEKLFF. In nucleotides, the CDR3 is TGTGCCAGCAGTATCGGGAATGAAGCGTATGAAAAACTGTTTTTT. Complete variable domain (other parts from reference TRBV28 and TRBJ1-4): DVKVTQSSRYLVKRTGEKVFLECVQDMDHENMFWYRQDPGLGLRLIYFSYDVKMKEKGDIPEGYSVSREKKERFSLILESASTNQTSMYLCASSIGNEAYEKLFFGSGTQLSVL.

This rearrangement joins TRBV27 to TRBJ1-1; the D gene is possibly TRBD1 (5 bases). The CDR3 consists of 14 residues. Per the germline V gene, CDR1 is MNHEY and CDR2 is SMNVEV (reference sequence). Trimming took 2 bases from V and 13 from J, leaving 20 bases between them. CDR3 in amino acids: CASSLGWGRGRDFF. The DNA of the CDR3 is TGTGCCAGCAGTTTAGGGTGGGGGAGGGGCCGCGATTTCTTT.

The V and J genes are TRBV24-1 and TRBJ2-3; TRBD1 matches 10 bases. CDR3 length equals 16 residues. In germline, CDR1 is KGHDR, CDR2 SFDVKD. V was pared by 4 bases and J by 3 bases, with 6 bases of the junction left unmatched. The CDR3: CATSERQGARTDTQYF. In DNA, the CDR3 is TGTGCCACCAGTGAGAGACAGGGGGCTAGGACAGATACGCAGTATTTT.

The chain combines TRBV6-2 or TRBV6-3 with TRBJ1-6; D is undetermined. Germline V CDR1 and CDR2: MNHEY, SVGEGT. V lost 0 bases and J lost 0, with 6 bases in between. The CDR3 consists of 16 residues. In DNA form, the CDR3 reads TGTGCCAGCAGTTACTCGGCAAGCTCCTATAATTCACCCCTCCACTTT. Amino acid sequence: CASSYSASSYNSPLHF.

This clone occurred a few times. The gene calls are TRBV11-1 and TRBJ2-7, with TRBD1 identical over 7 bases. Germline-derived CDR1 and CDR2 are SGHAT and FQDESV (reference sequence). J lost 0 bases, V lost 3 bases, and 8 bases had no gene match. This CDR3 is 16 amino acids long. In nucleotides, the CDR3 is TGTGCCAGCAGCTTTGACGACAGGGTAAGCTCCTACGAGCAGTACTTC. It codes for CASSFDDRVSSYEQYF. Variable domain in full (rest from reference TRBV11-1 and TRBJ2-7): EAEVAQSPRYKITEKSQAVAFWCDPISGHATLYWYRQILGQGPELLVQFQDESVVDDSQLPKDRFSAERLKGVDSTLKIQPAELGDSAMYLCASSFDDRVSSYEQYFGPGTRLTVT.

This clone showed up just once. The chain employs TRBV27 and TRBJ2-2; D is unclear. Trimming removed 2 bases at V and 6 bases at J, with 19 bases between. CDR3 length equals 17 residues. Germline CDR1 MNHEY, CDR2 SMNVEV (reference sequence). CDR3 in DNA: TGTGCCAGCAGTTTAATTTATGCGTCTTTTACGGCCGGGGAGCTGTTTTTT. Its protein product is CASSLIYASFTAGELFF.

In its sample, this clone was seen a few times. J is TRBJ2-2 and V is TRBV27; 8 nucleotides match TRBD1. CDR1 and CDR2 from the germline V gene are MNHEY and SMNVEV (reference sequence). This CDR3 is 15 amino acids long. Losses at the gene ends were 6 bases for V and 4 bases for J; bases not matched to a gene: 7. For the CDR3, the DNA is TGTGCCAGCAGGCCTGATGGACAGGGCACCGGGGAGCTGTTTTTT. Translating it yields CASRPDGQGTGELFF.